This T cell receptor beta chain was retrieved from a study of PD-1 blockade in classical Hodgkin lymphoma. Regarding this clone: Antigen specificity is unknown.

Study results and caveats: Whereas CD4+ TCR diversity had risen significantly by C4D1, CD8+ TCR diversity had not.

V gave up 4 bases and J gave up 4 bases, with 21 bases separating them. The CDR3 has 17 residues. Germline values: CDR1 LGHNA, CDR2 YSLEER. Autologous stem cell transplantation was followed by relapse in every patient, and brentuximab vedotin exposure varied. Each best response was a complete response, a partial response or progressive disease. TCRdb's copy holds only in-frame clones and misses some; the assay was immunoSEQ multiplex PCR. This table has over 50,000 clones, 81% appearing once. Material: peripheral blood mononuclear cells (PBMCs), obtained at baseline. V and J are TRBV4-3 and TRBJ2-3, with D possibly TRBD2 on 6 matching bases. The clonotype comes from a human donor with classical Hodgkin lymphoma. DNA for the CDR3: TGCGCCAGCAGCCTCTTGATCGAGGGGACGGGAGCAGATACGCAGTATTTT. This codes for CASSLLIEGTGADTQYF.